The 13 T cell receptor beta chains listed next were all sequenced from one sample in a study of resident and recirculating memory T cells in vitiligo. Clones were read by immunoSEQ multiplex PCR, and TCRdb kept only the in-frame ones, dropping some. The repertoire holds tens of thousands of clones, with roughly nine tenths as singletons. Input material: blood. The receptors originated from a male donor with vitiligo.

The V gene is TRBV7-2, the J gene TRBJ2-7, with 10 positions matching TRBD2. Looked up from germline, CDR1 is SGHTA and CDR2 is FQGNSA. This CDR3 is built from 14 residues. V gave up 3 bases and J gave up 4 bases; unmatched junction bases: 3. CDR3 DNA sequence: TGTGCCAGCAGCTTCCAGACTAGCGGGTACGAGCAGTACTTC. Residues: CASSFQTSGYEQYF.

This chain connects TRBV6-1 to TRBJ1-6, with TRBD1 matching over 8 bases. CDR3 size: 16 residues. V was clipped by 4 bases and J by 0 bases; unmatched bases: 2. The V gene's germline CDR1 is MNHNS and CDR2 SASEGT. CDR3 coding DNA: TGTGCCAGCAGTGGGACAGGGAGCTCCTATAATTCACCCCTCCACTTT. Translated: CASSGTGSSYNSPLHF.

CDR3 region: CASSQEGGQGDNQPQHF. For the CDR3, the DNA is TGCGCCAGCAGCCAAGAAGGAGGACAGGGGGACAATCAGCCCCAGCATTTT. The chain employs TRBV4-3 and TRBJ1-5, with TRBD1 identical over 10 bases. After removal of 0 bases from V and 3 bases from J, the junction contained 5 bases not matched to a gene. Germline V gene lookup returns CDR1 LGHNA and CDR2 YSLEER. This CDR3 region has 17 residues.

This clone has only one observation. The genes are TRBV19 and TRBJ2-5; 10 bases agree with TRBD2. The CDR3 consists of 14 residues. Germline V gene sequence: CDR1 LNHDA, CDR2 SQIVND (reference sequence). V dropped 6 bases and J dropped 3; count of bases not matched to a gene: 4. Written as DNA, the CDR3 is TGTGCCAGTAGGAGCGGGGGGGCCGAAGAGACCCAGTACTTC. Protein sequence: CASRSGGAEETQYF.

The J gene is TRBJ2-3, the V gene TRBV5-4; the match to TRBD2 covers 8 bases. Per the germline V gene, CDR1 is SGHNT and CDR2 is YYREEE (reference sequence). This CDR3 spans 16 amino acids. V was clipped by 1 base and J by 0 bases; unmatched bases: 4. The CDR3 region is CASSLKRGGSTDTQYF. Here the CDR3 DNA reads TGTGCCAGCAGCTTGAAACGCGGGGGGAGCACAGATACGCAGTATTTT. The full variable domain, in which reference TRBV5-4 and TRBJ2-3 provide the parts outside the CDR3, is ETGVTQSPTHLIKTRGQQVTLRCSSQSGHNTVSWYQQALGQGPQFIFQYYREEENGRGNFPPRFSGLQFPNYSSELNVNALELDDSALYLCASSLKRGGSTDTQYFGPGTRLTVL.

The sample holds one count of this clone. V usage is TRBV19 and J usage is TRBJ1-1, with 12 bases fitting TRBD1. J was trimmed by 10 bases and V by 6 bases; bases with no gene match: 9. Germline CDR1 LNHDA, CDR2 SQIVND (reference sequence). The CDR3 has 14 residues. The CDR3: CASSTRGQGARAFF. CDR3 nucleotides: TGTGCCAGTAGCACAAGGGGACAGGGGGCGAGAGCTTTCTTT.

This rearrangement joins TRBV5-1 to TRBJ2-5; 7 bases line up with TRBD2. The CDR3 runs 13 residues. V gave up 2 bases and J gave up 3 bases; unmatched junction bases: 1. Germline V CDR1 and CDR2: SGHRS, YFSETQ. The CDR3 loop is CASSFGGEETQYF. CDR3 sequence (DNA): TGCGCCAGCAGCTTTGGGGGGGAAGAGACCCAGTACTTC.

This chain connects TRBV25-1 to TRBJ1-3, with TRBD1 identical over 10 bases. CDR1 and CDR2 from the germline V gene are MGHDK and SYGVNS. V lost 6 bases, J lost 0 bases, and 11 bases stayed unmatched. The CDR3 runs 18 residues. This CDR3 is CASRQPGQGIPSGNTIYF. In nucleotides, the CDR3 is TGTGCCAGCAGACAGCCGGGACAGGGGATTCCCTCTGGAAACACCATATATTTT.

This sequence joins TRBV28 and TRBJ1-1, with D unresolved. CDR1 is MDHEN, CDR2 SYDVKM, per germline. The CDR3 totals 15 residues. Trimming cost V 2 bases and J 0 bases, with 10 bases left between them. The CDR3 loop reads CASSLVSDMNTEAFF. The CDR3 DNA is TGTGCCAGCAGTTTAGTGTCAGACATGAACACTGAAGCTTTCTTT. The full variable domain, with the rest looked up from reference TRBV28 and TRBJ1-1, is DVKVTQSSRYLVKRTGEKVFLECVQDMDHENMFWYRQDPGLGLRLIYFSYDVKMKEKGDIPEGYSVSREKKERFSLILESASTNQTSMYLCASSLVSDMNTEAFFGQGTRLTVV.

V is TRBV6-1 and J is TRBJ2-7, with 8 positions matching TRBD2. This CDR3 contains 15 residues. Germline lookup yields CDR1 MNHNS and CDR2 SASEGT. Trimming cost V 5 bases and J 2 bases; bases outside gene matches: 8. The CDR3 nucleotides are TGTGCCAGCAGTTGGGGGACTAGGGGAGCCTACGAGCAGTACTTC. Its translation is CASSWGTRGAYEQYF.

The chain joins TRBV6-1 to TRBJ1-5; the match to TRBD1 covers 7 bases. Germline V gene data show CDR1 as MNHNS and CDR2 as SASEGT. J was trimmed by 3 bases and V by 6 bases; bases with no gene match: 8. This CDR3 region has 15 residues. This CDR3 is CASSAGQTFNQPQHF. In nucleotides, the CDR3 is TGTGCCAGCAGCGCGGGACAGACTTTCAATCAGCCCCAGCATTTT.

V is TRBV7-2 and J is TRBJ2-7, with 12 bases aligning to TRBD2. This CDR3 contains 16 residues. After removal of 5 bases from V and 0 bases from J, the junction contained 5 bases not matched to a gene. Germline V gives CDR1 SGHTA, CDR2 FQGNSA. Here the CDR3 DNA reads TGTGCCAGCAGCCTCTCGACTAGCGGGGGCTCCTACGAGCAGTACTTC. Its protein is CASSLSTSGGSYEQYF.

The chain couples TRBV7-6 to TRBJ2-2; D is perhaps TRBD2 (7 bases). Between the trimmed V and J ends, which lost 5 bases and 5 bases, there was a span of 15 bases. The CDR3 is made up of 15 amino acids. Germline V gene sequence: CDR1 SGHVS, CDR2 FNYEAQ. DNA for the CDR3: TGTGCCAGCAGCACCATTGAGGGGGGGACCGGGGAGCTGTTTTTT. This encodes CASSTIEGGTGELFF.